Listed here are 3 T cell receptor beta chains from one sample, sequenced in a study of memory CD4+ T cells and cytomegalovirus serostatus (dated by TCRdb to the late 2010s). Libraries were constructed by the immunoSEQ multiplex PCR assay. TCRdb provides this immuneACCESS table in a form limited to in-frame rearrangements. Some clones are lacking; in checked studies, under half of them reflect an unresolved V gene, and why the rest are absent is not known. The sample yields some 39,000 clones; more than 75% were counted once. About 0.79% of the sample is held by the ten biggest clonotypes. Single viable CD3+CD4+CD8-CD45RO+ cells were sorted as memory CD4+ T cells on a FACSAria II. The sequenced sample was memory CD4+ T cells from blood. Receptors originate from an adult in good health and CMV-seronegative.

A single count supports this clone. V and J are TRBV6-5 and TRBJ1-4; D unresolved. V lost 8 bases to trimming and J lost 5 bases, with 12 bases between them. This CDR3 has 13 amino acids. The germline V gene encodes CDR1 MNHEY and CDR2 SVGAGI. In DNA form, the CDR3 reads TGTGCCAGCCAAGGAGATGGGAATGAAAAACTGTTTTTT. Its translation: CASQGDGNEKLFF.

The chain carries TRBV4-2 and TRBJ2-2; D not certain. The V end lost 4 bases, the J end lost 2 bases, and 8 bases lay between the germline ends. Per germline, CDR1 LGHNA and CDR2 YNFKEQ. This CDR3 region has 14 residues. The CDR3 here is CASSPGRNTGELFF. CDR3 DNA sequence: TGTGCCAGCAGCCCCGGACGAAACACCGGGGAGCTGTTTTTT.

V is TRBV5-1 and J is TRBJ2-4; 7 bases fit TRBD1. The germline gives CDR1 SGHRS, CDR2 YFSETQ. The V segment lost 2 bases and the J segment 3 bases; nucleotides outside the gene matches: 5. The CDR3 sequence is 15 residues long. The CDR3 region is CASSLTGVGKNIQYF. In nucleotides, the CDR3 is TGCGCCAGCAGCTTAACAGGGGTTGGCAAAAACATTCAGTACTTC.